Listed here are 10 T cell receptor beta chains from one sample, sequenced in a study of beta chain features in type 1 diabetes. All of the isolated RNA was reverse transcribed, so expressed TCRB transcripts were sequenced. Generated by immunoSEQ multiplex PCR, the TCRdb table keeps only in-frame clones and is missing some. The sample consists of about 150,000 clones, about 51% of them appearing once. Sequences were obtained from Tregs from blood. These receptors all come from a man aged 18-30 years in good health.

At least ten counts were recorded for this clone. For the CDR3, the DNA is TGTGCCAGTATCCTCGGGACAGGGTTCAATCAGCCCCAGCATTTT. This sequence encodes CASILGTGFNQPQHF. This rearrangement joins TRBV19 to TRBJ1-5; 9 positions agree with TRBD1. The CDR3 sequence is 15 residues long. Germline V CDR1 and CDR2: LNHDA, SQIVND (reference sequence). Trimming removed 7 bases from V and 3 bases from J; junction bases left unmatched: 7.

The chain joins TRBV7-3 to TRBJ1-1; a weak D match, TRBD1 (6 bases). This CDR3 spans 15 amino acids. V was shortened by 5 bases and J by 3 bases, with 16 bases between the two germline ends. In germline, CDR1 is SGHTA, CDR2 FQGTGA. This CDR3 is CASSPTRGAYTEAFF. The DNA of the CDR3 is TGTGCCAGCAGCCCTACCCGGGGGGCATACACTGAAGCTTTCTTT.

The chain employs TRBV4-2 and TRBJ1-2; D remains ambiguous. From germline, CDR1 is LGHNA and CDR2 YNFKEQ. The CDR3 contains 14 residues. V lost 0 bases, J lost 8 bases, and 13 bases lay in between. Here the CDR3 DNA reads TGTGCCAGCAGCCAAGATCTCCTCGGGGAGGGCTACACCTTC. It is translated as CASSQDLLGEGYTF.

The chain recombines TRBV5-6 with TRBJ1-2; maybe TRBD1 (6 bases). V lost 5 bases, J lost 0 bases, and 11 bases lay in between. The CDR3 length is 14 residues. From germline, CDR1 is SGHDT and CDR2 YYEEEE. The CDR3 region has the DNA TGTGCCAGCAGAGTGACAGGACCTAACTATGGCTACACCTTC. The encoded protein is CASRVTGPNYGYTF.

The chain recombines TRBV6-5 with TRBJ2-1; D perhaps matches TRBD1 (6 bases). In germline, CDR1 is MNHEY, CDR2 SVGAGI. This CDR3 has 13 residues. V shed 6 bases and J shed 5 bases, with 11 bases lying between them. CDR3 loop: CASRHDRNNEQFF. The CDR3 coding sequence is TGTGCCAGCAGGCATGACAGGAACAATGAGCAGTTCTTC.

This clone was counted only a few times. A read error may produce the germline difference seen at one junction end. V and J are TRBV30 and TRBJ2-7, with 7 bases identical to TRBD2. The CDR3 runs to 12 residues. CDR1 GTSNPN and CDR2 SVGIG come from the germline V gene (reference sequence). CDR3 nucleotides: TGTGCCTGGAGCCTCCTCGGACTAGTCTCGAGATTC. It yields the protein CAWSLLGLVSRF.

This clone came up a few times. CDR3 sequence: CASKTRLAGEDTQYF. DNA of the CDR3: TGTGCCAGCAAAACGCGGCTAGCGGGAGAAGATACGCAGTATTTT. The rearrangement uses TRBV6-6 and TRBJ2-3, with 10 bases lining up with TRBD2. CDR3 length equals 15 residues. The J segment lost 5 bases and the V segment lost 7 bases, leaving 9 bases of the junction unmatched. Per the germline V gene, CDR1 is MNHNY and CDR2 is SVGAGI (reference sequence).

The rearrangement links TRBV4-2 to TRBJ2-1; 12 nucleotides agree with TRBD2. V lost 0 bases to trimming and J lost 8 bases; unmatched junction nucleotides: 11. The CDR3 contains 18 residues. Germline V gives CDR1 LGHNA, CDR2 YNFKEQ. DNA for the CDR3: TGTGCCAGCAGCCAAGAGTGGCCTAGCGGGGGGGCCAGGGATGAGCAGTTCTTC. Its protein product is CASSQEWPSGGARDEQFF.

This chain connects TRBV15 to TRBJ2-7; TRBD1 is a possible D gene (5 bases). The CDR3 extends over 13 amino acids. Between the trimmed V and J ends, which lost 5 bases and 3 bases, there was a span of 11 bases. Per germline, CDR1 LNHNV and CDR2 YYDKDF (reference sequence). The DNA of the CDR3 is TGTGCCACCAGCCTGGGCAGGGTCTACGAGCAGTACTTC. Protein product: CATSLGRVYEQYF.

The J gene is TRBJ2-5, the V gene TRBV9; TRBD2 might be the D (6 bases). Trimming cost V 3 bases and J 7 bases, with 19 bases left between them. The CDR3 is 15 amino acids. From germline, CDR1 is SGDLS and CDR2 YYNGEE. The CDR3 DNA reads TGTGCCAGCAGCGGTCCCGACAGAACCGGGGGGACCCAGTACTTC. Translating it yields CASSGPDRTGGTQYF.